The rows below give T cell receptor beta chains drawn from one sample of a study of regulatory T cells in long-lasting Graves disease. MiXCR, applied by TCRdb to the multiplex PCR reads, yields one record per CDR3 protein. The sample records approximately 290,000 distinct CDR3 sequences, 22% being singletons. This material consisted of peripheral blood mononuclear cells (PBMCs), taken when the disease was refractory, from a patient treated with antithyroid drugs. These receptor sequences come from a female donor with Graves disease. The CDR3 runs from the conserved cysteine through the conserved F or W. A D gene is named only where the DNA matches it firmly. Clone size is shown for a subset of rows, as once, few, many or a class of expanded clone.

>TRBJ1-5|.|TRBV5-1|many
CASSPDGYSNQPQHF
TGCGCCAGCAGCCCTGATGGGTATAGCAATCAGCCCCAGCATTTT
>TRBJ1-2|.|TRBV7-3|few
CASSHPGAYGYTF
TGTGCCAGCAGCCACCCAGGGGCCTATGGCTACACCTTC
>TRBJ2-2|.|TRBV6-1|.
CASSQLTGELFF
TGTGCCAGCAGTCAATTGACCGGGGAGCTGTTTTTT
>TRBJ2-7|.|TRBV20-1|few
CSARDGAGVNEQYF
TGCAGTGCTAGAGACGGGGCAGGGGTGAACGAGCAGTACTTC
>TRBJ1-2|.|TRBV4-1|.
CASSQGGHGYTF
TGCGCCAGCAGCCAAGGAGGCCATGGCTACACCTTC
>TRBJ1-4|TRBD1|TRBV12-3/TRBV12-4|.
CASSYQGGSEKLFF
TGTGCCAGCAGTTATCAGGGGGGCTCTGAAAAACTGTTTTTT
>TRBJ2-4|TRBD2|TRBV20-1|.
CSALGGNLDIQYF
TGCAGTGCTCTGGGGGGGAATTTAGACATTCAGTACTTC
>TRBJ1-2|.|TRBV5-1|.
CASSFFDSDYGYTF
TGCGCCAGCAGCTTCTTCGACAGTGACTATGGCTACACCTTC
>TRBJ2-7|.|TRBV6-1|.
CASSESGKGHF
TGTGCCAGCAGTGAATCGGGGAAGGGTCATTTC
>TRBJ1-6|TRBD1|TRBV25-1|.
CASSGGQGASPLHF
TGTGCCAGCAGTGGGGGACAGGGCGCGTCACCCCTCCACTTT
>TRBJ2-7|TRBD2|TRBV11-2|few
CASRRAGTRTYEQYF
TGTGCCAGCCGCAGGGCGGGGACTAGAACCTACGAGCAGTACTTC
>TRBJ1-6|.|TRBV4-3|few
CASSQPNSPLHF
TGCGCCAGCAGCCAACCAAATTCACCCCTCCACTTT
>TRBJ2-3|.|TRBV6-1|.
CAATSGQTSTDTQYF
TGTGCCGCAACGAGTGGACAGACTAGCACAGATACGCAGTATTTT
>TRBJ1-5|.|TRBV28|few
CASTSPAGGGNQPQHF
TGTGCCAGCACCTCCCCCGCCGGGGGTGGGAATCAGCCCCAGCATTTT
>TRBJ2-5|TRBD2|TRBV10-3|.
CAISAGGGQETQYF
TGTGCCATCAGCGCGGGAGGAGGGCAAGAGACCCAGTACTTC
>TRBJ2-3|.|TRBV28|.
CASRGDNTDTQYF
TGTGCCAGCAGAGGGGACAACACAGATACGCAGTATTTT
>TRBJ2-7|TRBD2|TRBV6-1|few
CASHPPLAGGSYEQYF
TGTGCCAGCCATCCCCCCTTAGCGGGGGGGTCCTACGAGCAGTACTTC
>TRBJ1-5|.|TRBV19|few
CASSIEAGDQPQHF
TGTGCCAGTAGTATAGAGGCAGGGGATCAGCCCCAGCATTTT
>TRBJ1-1|.|TRBV6-2/TRBV6-3|.
CASSFPGLGTEAFF
TGTGCCAGCAGTTTCCCAGGGTTGGGCACTGAAGCTTTCTTT
>TRBJ1-4|.|TRBV19|.
CASTTPGRLSEKLFF
TGTGCCAGCACGACCCCCGGCAGGCTGAGTGAAAAACTGTTTTTT
>TRBJ2-5|TRBD2|TRBV28|many
CASSSPGLAGPFQETQYF
TGTGCCAGCAGCTCCCCGGGACTAGCGGGACCGTTCCAAGAGACCCAGTACTTC
>TRBJ1-2|.|TRBV7-2|many
CASSLGGFGDGYTF
TGTGCCAGCAGCTTGGGAGGCTTTGGGGATGGCTACACCTTC
>TRBJ2-3|.|TRBV11-1|few
CASSLAPGATDTQYF
TGTGCCAGCAGCTTAGCCCCGGGAGCCACAGATACGCAGTATTTT
>TRBJ1-5|.|TRBV10-3|few
CAISGGQTDSNQPQHF
TGTGCCATCAGTGGAGGACAGACGGATAGCAATCAGCCCCAGCATTTT
>TRBJ2-2|.|TRBV11-1|many
CASSSRIGGQAGELFF
TGTGCCAGCAGCTCCCGTATAGGCGGGCAGGCCGGGGAGCTGTTTTTT
>TRBJ2-7|.|TRBV20-1|.
CSAPPGATSSYEQYF
TGCAGTGCCCCCCCGGGGGCCACAAGCTCCTACGAGCAGTACTTC
>TRBJ2-5|TRBD2|TRBV7-9|once
CASSFESPGTSVQETQYF
TGTGCCAGCAGCTTCGAGTCGCCGGGGACTAGCGTACAAGAGACCCAGTACTTC
>TRBJ2-4|TRBD1|TRBV20-1|.
CSASQQFSGTGGENIQYF
TGCAGTGCTAGCCAGCAATTCTCCGGGACAGGGGGCGAAAACATTCAGTACTTC
>TRBJ1-4|TRBD1|TRBV19|.
CASTSRQGREKLFF
TGTGCCAGTACCTCAAGACAGGGCAGAGAAAAACTGTTTTTT
>TRBJ1-6|.|TRBV20-1|.
CSARGTVDSPLHF
TGCAGTGCTAGAGGGACAGTTGATTCACCCCTCCACTTT
>TRBJ1-1|.|TRBV7-2|many
CASSWASGVGNTEAFF
TGTGCCAGCAGCTGGGCGTCGGGGGTTGGGAACACTGAAGCTTTCTTT
>TRBJ2-7|TRBD2|TRBV2|many
CASRGDSSRYEQYF
TGTGCCAGCCGGGGGGACTCCTCCCGGTACGAGCAGTACTTC
>TRBJ2-2|.|TRBV6-1|many
CASSPWAGELFF
TGTGCCAGCAGTCCTTGGGCAGGGGAGCTGTTTTTT
>TRBJ1-2|.|TRBV5-1|few
CASSLDAGGYGYTF
TGCGCCAGCAGCTTGGACGCGGGAGGCTATGGCTACACCTTC
>TRBJ2-7|.|TRBV7-9|few
CASSLANTGPEQYF
TGTGCCAGCAGCTTAGCCAACACAGGCCCCGAGCAGTACTTC
>TRBJ1-1|.|TRBV10-1|.
CTSSERRVAFF
TGCACCAGCAGTGAGCGCAGGGTCGCTTTCTTT
>TRBJ2-1|TRBD2|TRBV28|few
CASSFGGVGLAGGPRNEQFF
TGTGCCAGCAGTTTTGGAGGCGTGGGACTAGCGGGAGGGCCTAGGAATGAGCAGTTCTTC
>TRBJ2-1|TRBD2|TRBV19|.
CASSRAGGYNEQFF
TGTGCCAGTAGTCGAGCGGGGGGATACAATGAGCAGTTCTTC
>TRBJ2-7|.|TRBV7-2|.
CASSSQLEQYF
TGTGCCAGCAGCTCCCAGCTCGAGCAGTACTTC
>TRBJ1-2|.|TRBV20-1|.
CSAYGYTF
TGCAGTGCTTATGGCTACACCTTC
>TRBJ2-7|.|TRBV6-1|few
CARGEVKQYF
TGTGCCAGAGGGGAAGTCAAGCAGTACTTC
>TRBJ2-7|TRBD2|TRBV7-2|.
CASSTRSGRGRGSYEQYF
TGTGCCAGCAGCACCCGTAGCGGGAGGGGTCGGGGCTCCTACGAGCAGTACTTC
>TRBJ2-7|TRBD1|TRBV27|few
CASRPTGVAAYEQYF
TGTGCCAGCAGGCCGACAGGGGTGGCGGCCTACGAGCAGTACTTC
>TRBJ1-5|.|TRBV7-2|many
CASSLIVGNQPQHF
TGTGCCAGCAGCTTAATTGTGGGCAATCAGCCCCAGCATTTT
>TRBJ2-7|.|TRBV28|many
CASSSGIGYEQYF
TGTGCCAGCAGTTCCGGGATAGGATACGAGCAGTACTTC
>TRBJ2-7|.|TRBV27|many
CASRVRQDDSYEQYF
TGTGCCAGCAGAGTACGACAGGACGACTCCTACGAGCAGTACTTC
>TRBJ1-1|TRBD1|TRBV20-1|.
CSAGTGDNAEAFF
TGCAGTGCTGGGACAGGCGATAACGCTGAAGCTTTCTTT
>TRBJ2-7|.|TRBV6-1|few
CASSRGEGGPYEQYF
TGTGCCAGCAGTCGTGGTGAGGGGGGACCCTACGAGCAGTACTTC
>TRBJ2-7|.|TRBV29-1|.
CSVKWAPSSYEQYF
TGCAGCGTTAAGTGGGCTCCTAGCTCCTACGAGCAGTACTTC
>TRBJ2-2|.|TRBV25-1|few
CASNQRTGELFF
TGTGCCAGCAATCAAAGGACCGGGGAGCTGTTTTTT